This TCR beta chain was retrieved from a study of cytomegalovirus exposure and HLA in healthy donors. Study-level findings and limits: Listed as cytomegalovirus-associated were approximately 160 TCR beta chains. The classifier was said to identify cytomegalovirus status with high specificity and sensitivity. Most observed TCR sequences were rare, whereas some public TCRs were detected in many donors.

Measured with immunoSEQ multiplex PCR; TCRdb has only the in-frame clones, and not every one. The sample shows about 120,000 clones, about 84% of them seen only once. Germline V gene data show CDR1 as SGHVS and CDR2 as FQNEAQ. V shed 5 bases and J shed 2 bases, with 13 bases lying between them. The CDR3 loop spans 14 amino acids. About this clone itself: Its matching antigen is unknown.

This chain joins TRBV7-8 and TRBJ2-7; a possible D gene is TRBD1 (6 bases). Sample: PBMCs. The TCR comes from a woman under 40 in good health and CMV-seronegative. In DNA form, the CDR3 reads TGTGCCAGCAGCACTAACAGGGATACCTACGAGCAGTACTTC. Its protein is CASSTNRDTYEQYF.